This record looks at one T cell receptor (beta chain) sequence and its context. Its antigen is currently unknown. The sample originates from a study of identical twins. Using its own MiXCR run on the 5' RACE reads, TCRdb lists one record per CDR3 protein. The sample has 1.5 million to 2 million distinct CDR3 sequences; under 35% are singletons. Per germline, CDR1 ENHRY and CDR2 SYGVKD. V lost 0 bases and J lost 2; bases outside the gene matches: 2. This CDR3 has 16 amino acids. Findings of the study overall: Invariant MAIT and iNKT cells are populations that could partly confound zero-insertion analyses.

The rearrangement joins TRBV10-3 to TRBJ2-7; 12 bases align to TRBD2. The material sequenced was cord blood. The TCR was taken from a newborn girl in good health. Here the CDR3 reads CAISESSSGGAYEQYF. As DNA, the CDR3 is TGTGCCATCAGTGAGTCCTCTAGCGGGGGGGCCTACGAGCAGTACTTC.